This T cell receptor beta chain emerged from a study of blood T cells in healthy people across ages (dated by TCRdb to the mid-2010s). Background for the entire study: In model experiments, template switching captured roughly one uniquely barcoded TCR beta cDNA molecule for every two T cells. Using deep sequencing normalized with unique cDNA molecular identifiers, the study measured how TCR beta repertoire diversity changes with age. The donors were split into four age groups: young (average around 16 years), middle-aged (39), aged (62) and long-lived (approximately 80). To avoid experimental bias, donors of different ages were randomly spread across the sequencing lanes. Two additional independent replicas of 1 million unique cDNA reads from the same blood draw were analyzed for two donors (one aged 18 to 30 and one aged 80 or older).

Systemically healthy Caucasian individuals from Russia, some 40 in total and aged about 6 to 100 years, were included as donors. Ten milliliters of peripheral blood were drawn from each donor into EDTA-treated Vacutainer tubes. Ficoll-Paque density-gradient centrifugation was used to isolate PBMCs, with at least 6 million per sample. Trizol reagent was used to extract total RNA from the PBMCs, yielding at least 5.5 micrograms per sample. For every donor, flow cytometry on a PBMC aliquot measured the percentage of naive CD45RAhigh/CD27high T cells. Summary of the overall study and its limitations: The long-lived group showed more naive CD4+ T cells, fewer expanded clones and increased TCR diversity than the aged group, suggesting age selection. Estimates of total diversity from one million sequenced T cells were regarded as lower bounds and underestimates. The percentage of naive T cells measured by flow cytometry correlated strongly with observed TCR beta diversity. Conclusive comparison of naive and antigen-experienced compartments was prevented by the profiling of bulk unsorted PBMCs. Because the CMV infection status of the donors was unknown, age-related changes in expanded clonotypes may potentially have been confounded. Observed TCR beta diversity per million T cells fell roughly linearly with age, and a significant reduction was already apparent by age around 44.

A note on this clonotype: The target of this receptor is not known. No per-base quality is available; no much larger clone lies one base away.

The receptor library was made with 5' RACE. Sequencing relied on an Illumina HiSeq 2500. A second roughly 7 to 11 cycle PCR used a sample-barcoded 5' primer and a J-beta primer mix. Each TCR beta cDNA molecule received a unique molecular identifier from a template-switch 5' adaptor carrying 12 random nucleotides. At least 2.5 million CDR3-containing paired-end reads were obtained from each sample. First-strand cDNA was synthesized from all RNA with the Mint cDNA synthesis kit, primed by a TRBC-specific oligonucleotide. Following uracil-DNA glycosylase treatment, a first 18-cycle PCR with universal primers M1SS and BC2_uni_R was performed on all cDNA. The paper's data handling went like this. For normalization, 1 million high-quality reads, each with a distinct molecular identifier, were randomly selected from each sample. Instead of being binned into consensus sequences, reads with shared molecular identifiers were discarded. MiTCR, with a Q25 quality threshold and the strictest error-elimination algorithm, was used for CDR3 identification, clonotype clustering and error correction. A nonparametric unseen species model with Euler transformation was used to estimate a lower bound on total TCR beta diversity. The public sequencing data were trimmed at Q25 with fastp and processed into clonotypes with MiXCR by TCRdb, which kept only in-frame beta chains. CDR3 protein duplicates are merged, each entry listing the most common genes and DNA. The V and J calls and clone size come from TCRdb's table, not from the authors' own analysis. The sample contains around 990,000 distinct CDR3 sequences, more than 30% of them found a single time. Clones ranked in the top ten supply around 13% of the sample.

CDR1 MNHEY and CDR2 SVGAGI are derived from the germline V gene. The CDR3 runs 11 amino acids, cysteine and phenylalanine included. CDR3 DNA is the only sequence kept; it has 33 bases, read in frame from the first base. V loses 4 bases, J loses 3 bases, and the germline ends lie 4 bases apart. Input material: blood. This chain is built from TRBV6-5 and TRBJ2-7, with the D gene uncertain. The receptor's source is a young man in good health. CDR3 loop: CASSSDYEQYF. The DNA sequence is TGTGCCAGCAGTTCCGACTACGAGCAGTACTTC.